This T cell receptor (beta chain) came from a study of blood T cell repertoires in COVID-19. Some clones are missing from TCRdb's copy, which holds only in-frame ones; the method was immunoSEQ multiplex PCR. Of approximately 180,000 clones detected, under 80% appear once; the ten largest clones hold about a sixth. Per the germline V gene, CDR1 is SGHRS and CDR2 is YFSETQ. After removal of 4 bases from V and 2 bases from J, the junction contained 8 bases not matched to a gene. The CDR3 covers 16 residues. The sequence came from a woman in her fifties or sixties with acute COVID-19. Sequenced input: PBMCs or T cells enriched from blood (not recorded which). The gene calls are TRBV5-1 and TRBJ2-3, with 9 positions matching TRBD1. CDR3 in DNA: TGCGCCAGCAGCGGCGGCGACAGGGGGTTCACAGATACGCAGTATTTT. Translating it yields CASSGGDRGFTDTQYF.